This TCR beta chain was recovered during a study of chemoradiotherapy in HPV16-positive cancers. Across the whole study: Candidate HPV-specific clones and shared TCR motifs came from a couple of HPV16-positive patients.

CDR1 and CDR2 from the germline V gene are SGHRS and YFSETQ. The CDR3 is 14 amino acids. Trimming took off 0 bases at V and 5 bases at J, with 11 bases between the two ends. Samples were taken several times over chemoradiotherapy. Only in-frame clones appear in the TCRdb table, and some are missing; sequencing was by immunoSEQ multiplex PCR. This sample has 750 to 850 clones, with approximately 86% found just once. The study, taken as a whole, reports: Candidate HPV-specific clones and E7-related TCR motifs grew in tumor during treatment. Better recurrence-free survival went with HPV-responsive T-cell expansion in HPV16-positive patients.

Regarding this clone: What it recognizes is unknown.

V and J are TRBV5-1 and TRBJ1-2; D not certain. Sequencing used tumor tissue, obtained from a patient who underwent chemoradiotherapy. This sequence was found in a human donor with HPV-associated anogenital cancer. The CDR3 region is CASSLASAAYGYTF. Written as DNA, the CDR3 is TGCGCCAGCAGCTTGGCCTCGGCGGCTTATGGCTACACCTTC.